This T cell receptor (beta chain) stems from a study of memory CD4+ T cells and cytomegalovirus serostatus. As for the study in general: This sample comes from healthy Belgian adults, roughly 9 CMV seropositive, some 22 seronegative. The study's findings and limits: Of 150 to 200 reported CMV TCRbeta sequences, roughly 70 were found in memory CD4+ repertoires.

The repertoire was sequenced with immunoSEQ multiplex PCR; TCRdb's copy has only in-frame clones and lacks some. Altogether tens of thousands of clones are present, roughly 78% being singletons, with the ten largest covering over 0.5%. A word on this clone: Its antigen is not identified.

V lost 5 bases, J lost 6 bases, and 1 base stayed unmatched. Germline V gene sequence: CDR1 SGHTA, CDR2 FQGTGA. This CDR3 comprises 12 residues. The sort gate was single viable CD3+CD4+CD8-CD45RO+ cells for memory CD4+ T cells. Donors' CMV status reflects serum IgG against pp150, pp28, p38, p52. Total CD4+ T cells were enriched by CD4 positive selection. The V and J genes are TRBV7-3 and TRBJ2-3; 8 bases fit TRBD2. Input material: memory CD4+ T cells from blood. The origin of this receptor is an adult in good health and CMV-seronegative. The DNA of the CDR3 is TGTGCCAGCAGCCGCGGGAGGGATACGCAGTATTTT. Translation gives CASSRGRDTQYF. Variable domain in full (rest from reference TRBV7-3 and TRBJ2-3): GAGVSQTPSNKVTEKGKYVELRCDPISGHTALYWYRQSLGQGPEFLIYFQGTGAADDSGLPNDRFFAVRPEGSVSTLKIQRTERGDSAVYLCASSRGRDTQYFGPGTRLTVL.